This section outlines one T cell receptor (beta chain) sequence together with its context. This clone was seen a handful of times. Its specific antigen is unknown. The input lacks base qualities; no much larger clone sits a single base away. This sample was taken from a study of beta chain features in type 1 diabetes (dated by TCRdb to about 2018). Some background on the complete study: Mean age, gender distribution, total cell number and subset yield were not different between patients and healthy donors. In the study, TCRB repertoires of sorted circulating CD4+ T cell subsets from recently diagnosed type 1 diabetes patients were compared with those of matched healthy donors. Whereas all 30 or so donors provided naive and central memory subsets, regulatory and stem cell-like memory subsets were isolated from just 8 patients and roughly 8 healthy donors. A total of 100 million to 140 million sorted cells were examined across all samples, and the number of cells per subset was strongly correlated with RNA yield.

A single peripheral blood draw of about 120 mL on average was collected from each donor into heparinised tubes. A BD FACSAria II was used to sort naive, central memory, regulatory and stem cell-like memory CD4+ T cells with a panel that included CD45RO, CCR7, CD25, CD127, CD95 and CD27. A purity above 98% was achieved for all sorted populations. PBMCs were separated immediately by Lymphoprep density gradient centrifugation and were stained directly, without being cultured. So that batch effects would be minimized, each experiment stained and sorted samples in pairs, pairing one healthy donor with one patient. According to the germline V gene, CDR1 reads SGHRS and CDR2 reads YFSETQ. The CDR3 numbers 16 residues from cysteine through phenylalanine. The read is trimmed to its CDR3 DNA, 48 bases read in frame from base 1. V is pruned by 0 bases and J by 5 bases, leaving 6 bases of the junction without a gene match.

The research as a whole found: Type 1 diabetes patients showed a moderate but significant shortening of TCRB CDR3 length in all four CD4+ subsets. Because the HLA sub-analyses included only small numbers of individuals, any influence of HLA type on TCRB rearrangement was left unresolved. PCR might favor shorter templates, but patient and control samples were amplified and corrected together, so any skew would affect both groups equally. Because cDNA was sequenced instead of genomic DNA, highly expressing activated cells could be over-represented, though the groups showed no difference in activation or CD3 levels. Fewer insertions and more nucleotide deletions at VDJ recombination sites were observed in patients with type 1 diabetes, implying thymic rearrangement abnormalities. Naive, central memory and regulatory TCRB repertoires appeared to be more similar among patients than among healthy donors.

All of the isolated RNA was reverse transcribed with the High Capacity cDNA Reverse Transcription Kit, so expressed TCRB transcripts were sequenced. Deep immunoSEQ sequencing was performed on naive, central memory and regulatory T cell samples, with an average of roughly 3.6 million total reads per sample. After sorted cells were lysed in RLT buffer, RNA was extracted with DNase-treated RNeasy Micro or Mini kits, with the choice depending on cell number. To prevent cross-contamination, every cell subset was processed on its own, while patient and healthy donor samples were processed together. The immunoSEQ multiplex PCR was used to amplify TCRB sequences from cDNA, yielding 87-bp fragments that span the CDR3 region. The amplicons were sequenced using the Illumina HiSeq platform. On the study's bioinformatics: Synthetic template baselines were used to correct PCR bias computationally, reads within Hamming distance 2 were collapsed together, and singletons that could not be merged were discarded. Reads were aligned against IMGT to assign V, D and J genes, CDR3 length and insertions or deletions at six rearrangement sites. Within each subset, clonotype counts were normalized to sorted cell number, and only after that were true diversity and Gini coefficients computed with the tcR R package. Repertoire sharing was quantified using the overlap coefficient calculated on TCRB nucleotide sequences. Out-of-frame TCRB sequences from naive cells were analyzed as a proxy for the pre-selection repertoire. TCRdb re-hosts the immuneACCESS table, in-frame sequences only. Its copies lack some clones; in the studies checked, an unresolved V gene accounts for under half of them, and the cause for the rest is not known. V, J and clone size derive from that table, while D and trimming were established from the DNA sequence. The sample yields around 280,000 clones; 15% were counted once. Clones ranked in the top ten supply more than 0.015% of the sample.

The sample taken for sequencing was naive CD4+ T cells from blood. The cell subset or site label here, explained by the study, means: true naive CD4+ T cells. This sequence was found in a young man with type 1 diabetes. The sequence joins TRBV5-1 to TRBJ2-1; 9 central nucleotides agree with TRBD2. The CDR3 in this case is CASSLARASGNNEQFF. The DNA sequence is TGCGCCAGCAGCTTGGCCAGGGCTAGCGGGAACAATGAGCAGTTCTTC.